Each of the 10 T cell receptor beta chains below was sequenced from the same sample in a study of T cells in Graves' hyperthyroidism and ophthalmopathy (dated by TCRdb to about 2019). Library preparation was by multiplex PCR. Sequencing was performed on an Illumina HiSeq 2000. The TCR beta CDR3 regions were amplified from RNA transcripts. For the first round of RT-PCR on the TCR CDR3, the HTBI primer set was used together with the Qiagen OneStep RT-PCR kit. TCRdb trimmed public reads at Q25 via fastp, called clones via MiXCR and kept in-frame beta chains. Every distinct CDR3 protein forms one entry, paired with its most common genes and DNA. This sample has approximately 600,000 distinct CDR3 sequences in its table, and approximately 14% of those were observed once. About 4% of the sample is in the top ten clones. What was sequenced was blood. These receptors were collected from a woman aged 40-49 years with Graves' ophthalmopathy.

This clonotype was observed at least ten times. The CDR3, as DNA: TGTGCCACACACGGACAGCCTAATAATTCACCCCTCCACTTT. Its translation: CATHGQPNNSPLHF. V usage is TRBV28 and J usage is TRBJ1-6, with D possibly matching TRBD1 (6 bases). The germline gives CDR1 MDHEN, CDR2 SYDVKM. Trimming took off 10 bases at V and 5 bases at J, with 15 bases between the two ends. The CDR3 covers 14 residues.

Only a few counts were recorded for this clonotype. The chain links TRBV5-1 to TRBJ1-1; D is uncertain. With 0 bases removed from V and 7 bases from J, the gap between germline ends came to 13 bases. This CDR3 has 14 amino acids. Germline V gene sequence: CDR1 SGHRS, CDR2 YFSETQ. The CDR3 sequence: CASSLANGPGEAFF. In nucleotides, the CDR3 is TGCGCCAGCAGCTTGGCTAACGGGCCAGGTGAAGCTTTCTTT.

Ten or more counts support this clonotype. The chain links TRBV6-1 to TRBJ1-2, with TRBD1 matching 9 bases. Per germline, CDR1 MNHNS and CDR2 SASEGT. Germline trimming cut 7 bases from V and 8 bases from J; bases unmatched to any gene: 11. The CDR3 length is 14 residues. The CDR3 protein is CASNRDRAGYGYTF. CDR3 nucleotide sequence: TGTGCCAGCAACCGGGACAGGGCAGGCTACGGCTACACCTTC.

This clonotype came up many times. The rearrangement uses TRBV5-1 and TRBJ1-1; 7 bases agree with TRBD1. J gave up 0 bases and V 0 bases, and 11 bases lay outside the gene matches. The CDR3 has 18 residues. The germline V gene encodes CDR1 SGHRS and CDR2 YFSETQ. The CDR3 loop is CASSLEGTAGPLNTEAFF. CDR3 coding DNA: TGCGCCAGCAGCTTGGAAGGGACAGCCGGGCCGTTGAACACTGAAGCTTTCTTT.

There are many counts of this clonotype. This chain joins TRBV6-5 and TRBJ1-2; D is perhaps TRBD1 (6 bases). The germline V and J ends were trimmed by 0 bases and 8 bases, with 13 bases remaining between them. Germline CDR1 and CDR2: MNHEY and SVGAGI. This CDR3 comprises 14 residues. Here the CDR3 reads CASSYSGFGGGYTF. CDR3 nucleotides: TGTGCCAGCAGTTACTCAGGGTTTGGGGGCGGCTACACCTTC.

This clonotype was recorded at least ten times. The gene calls are TRBV29-1 and TRBJ2-2, with D perhaps TRBD1 or TRBD2 (5 bases each). The CDR3 runs to 16 residues. Trimming took off 1 base at V and 0 bases at J, with 12 bases between the two ends. CDR1 is SQVTM, CDR2 ANQGSEA, per germline. CDR3 amino acids: CSVEGRGTANTGELFF. CDR3 nucleotides: TGCAGCGTTGAAGGTCGAGGGACGGCGAACACCGGGGAGCTGTTTTTT.

This clonotype was seen repeatedly, ten times or more. This sequence joins TRBV7-2 and TRBJ1-6, with a tentative D call TRBD1 (6 bases). Germline V lookup: CDR1 SGHTA, CDR2 FQGNSA. Between the trimmed V and J ends, which lost 5 bases and 2 bases, there was a span of 16 bases. This CDR3 region has 17 residues. CDR3 protein: CASSLHKDSAYNSPLHF. The CDR3 nucleotides read TGTGCCAGCAGCCTACACAAGGACAGCGCCTATAATTCACCCCTCCACTTT.

This clonotype was seen ten or more times. The gene calls are TRBV28 and TRBJ2-3, with 7 bases lining up with TRBD1. The CDR3 totals 16 residues. Germline V gene data show CDR1 as MDHEN and CDR2 as SYDVKM. With V trimmed by 4 bases and J by 4 bases, 11 bases remained unmatched. CDR3 nucleotides: TGTGCCAGCAGTTCATCGACAGGGATGGTGGCAGATACGCAGTATTTT. This codes for CASSSSTGMVADTQYF. The entire variable domain, with the rest obtained from reference TRBV28 and TRBJ2-3, is as follows: DVKVTQSSRYLVKRTGEKVFLECVQDMDHENMFWYRQDPGLGLRLIYFSYDVKMKEKGDIPEGYSVSREKKERFSLILESASTNQTSMYLCASSSSTGMVADTQYFGPGTRLTVL.

This sequence joins TRBV2 and TRBJ2-7; D is undetermined. Trimming removed 4 bases at V and 4 bases at J, with 5 bases between. CDR3 length: 11 residues. Per the germline V gene, CDR1 is SNHLY and CDR2 is FYNNEI. The CDR3, as DNA: TGTGCCAGCAGTGTTTTTTACGAGCAGTACTTC. This gives the protein CASSVFYEQYF. The whole variable domain, filled in from reference TRBV2 and TRBJ2-7, reads EPEVTQTPSHQVTQMGQEVILRCVPISNHLYFYWYRQILGQKVEFLVSFYNNEISEKSEIFDDQFSVERPDGSNFTLKIRSTKLEDSAMYFCASSVFYEQYFGPGTRLTVT.

This clonotype was detected ten times or more. The chain is built from TRBV14 and TRBJ1-1; D not resolved. CDR1 and CDR2 from the germline V gene are SGHDN and FVKESK. The CDR3 is 13 amino acids. V was trimmed by 0 bases and J by 10 bases, leaving 12 bases between them. The CDR3 DNA is TGTGCCAGCAGCCAAGATCGGCAGGTTGGAGCTTTCTTT. Its protein product is CASSQDRQVGAFF.